This note documents a single T cell receptor (beta chain) sequence. The antigen is not known. Produced via immunoSEQ multiplex PCR; TCRdb's table is partial and in-frame only. The table lists under 150,000 clones, about 90% of them singletons, with approximately 1.8% in the top ten. These data come from a study of T cell responses to AZD1222 COVID-19 vaccine. Findings of the study overall: The donor group comprised mostly white British people and more females; the analysis possibly underestimated clonal diversity.

CDR1 is SGHRS, CDR2 YFSETQ, per germline. The CDR3 spans 16 residues. V dropped 4 bases and J dropped 4; count of bases not matched to a gene: 9. The sample was peripheral blood, taken 28 days after the second AZD1222 dose. The chain uses TRBV5-1 and TRBJ2-1, with 9 bases lining up with TRBD1. The receptor was derived from an adult who received the AZD1222 COVID-19 vaccine. The CDR3 nucleotides read TGCGCCAGCAGCCAGCAACAGGGGGCGGGTTACAATGAGCAGTTCTTC. Protein sequence: CASSQQQGAGYNEQFF.